The next 9 T cell receptor beta chains were all read from a single sample in a study of human T cells and chemical hapten exposure (dated by TCRdb to the early 2020s). Libraries came from RACE. The sequencer listed for this sample is NextSeq 500. TCRdb's own reprocessing of the public reads used fastp at Q25 and MiXCR and kept productive beta chains. Identical CDR3 protein sequences are pooled into one entry, listed with their most common genes and DNA. The sample yields tens of thousands of distinct CDR3 sequences; approximately 11% were counted once. Jointly, the top ten make up 2% to 3% of the sample. The meaning of the sample's time point label: patch test 3, about 24 weeks after DPC sensitization. This specimen's treatment or condition label, interpreted: therapeutic diphenylcyclopropenone sensitization with weekly scalp DPC. This sample comprised whole blood, obtained in connection with sensitization to the hapten diphenylcyclopropenone (DPC). These receptor sequences come from a woman under 40 with alopecia areata. Some clones in this sample may be carry-over from other donors' samples.

This clonotype has a count of ten or more. V gene TRBV15 combines with J gene TRBJ2-7, with 7 bases aligning to TRBD1. This CDR3 region has 15 residues. Per the germline V gene, CDR1 is LNHNV and CDR2 is YYDKDF (reference sequence). V lost 4 bases, J lost 2 bases, and 8 bases stayed unmatched. CDR3: CATSKKQGSPYEQYF. CDR3 sequence (DNA): TGTGCCACCAGCAAGAAACAGGGGAGTCCCTACGAGCAGTACTTC.

This clonotype was observed a handful of times. V usage is TRBV7-2 and J usage is TRBJ2-3; D might be TRBD2 (5 bases). Trimming removed 0 bases from V and 2 bases from J, with 12 bases in between. The CDR3 is 16 amino acids. The germline gives CDR1 SGHTA, CDR2 FQGNSA. CDR3 loop: CASSLAQARATDTQYF. The CDR3 DNA sequence: TGTGCCAGCAGCTTAGCGCAGGCGCGGGCCACAGATACGCAGTATTTT.

The chain employs TRBV7-8 and TRBJ2-7; TRBD2 might be the D (5 bases). This CDR3 has 14 residues. V gave up 2 bases and J gave up 3 bases, with 11 bases separating them. From germline, CDR1 is SGHVS and CDR2 FQNEAQ. Here the CDR3 reads CASSLLALGYEQYF. The CDR3 DNA reads TGTGCCAGCAGCTTACTAGCTCTAGGCTACGAGCAGTACTTC.

This chain links TRBV7-2 with TRBJ2-1; D is possibly TRBD2 (6 bases). V dropped 1 base and J dropped 7 bases, with 8 bases sitting between them. CDR1 and CDR2 from the germline V gene are SGHTA and FQGNSA. CDR3 length: 13 amino acids. In nucleotides, the CDR3 is TGTGCCAGCAGCTTAGGGGGGAGGAATGAGCAGTTCTTC. It codes for CASSLGGRNEQFF.

The J gene is TRBJ2-7, the V gene TRBV3-1; no reliable D call. This CDR3 region has 13 residues. The germline gives CDR1 LGHDT, CDR2 YNNKEL (reference sequence). Trimming left V 1 base short and J 6 bases short, with 10 bases between. The CDR3 protein is CASSQVRQTEQYF. The DNA for the CDR3 is TGTGCCAGCAGCCAAGTGAGGCAGACCGAGCAGTACTTC.

This chain uses TRBV6-6 with TRBJ2-3; D remains ambiguous. Germline lookup yields CDR1 MNHNY and CDR2 SVGAGI (reference sequence). The V end was cut by 3 bases, the J end by 4 bases, with 5 bases between. This CDR3 comprises 12 residues. The CDR3 DNA reads as TGTGCCAGCAGTTATGGCCCAGATACGCAGTATTTT. This codes for CASSYGPDTQYF.

This clonotype was found many times. J is TRBJ2-6 and V is TRBV7-3; D is ambiguous. Trimming shortened V by 3 bases and J by 0 bases, and 3 bases separated the two germline ends. This CDR3 comprises 14 residues. CDR1 is SGHTA, CDR2 FQGTGA, per germline. CDR3: CASSLYSGANVLTF. In nucleotides, the CDR3 is TGTGCCAGCAGCTTGTACTCTGGGGCCAACGTCCTGACTTTC.

This clonotype was found a few times. The genes are TRBV6-2 or TRBV6-3 and TRBJ2-7, with D unresolved. This CDR3 has 11 residues. Germline V lookup: CDR1 MNHEY, CDR2 SVGEGT. Trimming cost V 6 bases and J 6 bases, with 9 bases left between them. The CDR3 spells CASSRPPEQYF. The DNA for the CDR3 is TGTGCCAGCAGCCGTCCCCCCGAGCAGTACTTC.

In this sample, this clonotype is medium-sized. This CDR3 is CASSQRPGQGLHF. CDR3 bases: TGTGCCAGCAGCCAACGGCCGGGACAGGGACTCCACTTT. This rearrangement joins TRBV14 to TRBJ1-6; 9 positions agree with TRBD1. Per the germline V gene, CDR1 is SGHDN and CDR2 is FVKESK. V lost 2 bases, J lost 16 bases, and 6 bases stayed unmatched. This CDR3 contains 13 residues.